The 12 T cell receptor beta chains below all came from one sample that was sequenced in a study of shared clonotypes between healthy human individuals. Assay used: immunoSEQ multiplex PCR; TCRdb lists only in-frame clones, some missing. The table records under 2,500,000 clones, nearly 97% of them present only once. Source material: naive CD4+ T cells sorted from blood. Noted subset: CD45RA+ positively selected. Receptors were obtained from a young man in good health.

A note on this clone: The sample has other DNA sequences that encode this CDR3 too. This sequence joins TRBV4-1 and TRBJ1-3, with D possibly TRBD1 on 5 matching bases. The CDR3 runs 15 residues. CDR1 and CDR2 from the germline V gene are MGHRA and YSYEKL. Trimming took 1 base from V and 2 from J, leaving 9 bases between them. The CDR3 spells CASSQAPGPGNTIYF. The CDR3 DNA sequence: TGCGCCAGCAGCCAAGCACCGGGACCTGGAAACACCATATATTTT.

The chain couples TRBV10-2 to TRBJ2-3, with 7 bases identical to TRBD1. J lost 12 bases, V lost 8 bases, and 8 bases had no gene match. This CDR3 contains 11 residues. CDR1 is WSHSY and CDR2 is SAAADI in the germline V gene. The CDR3 DNA follows: TGCGCCAGCGGGGAGACAGGGCCACAGTATTTT. This sequence encodes CASGETGPQYF.

This clone occurred once. V usage is TRBV7-9 and J usage is TRBJ2-5; D is uncertain. Trimming cost V 2 bases and J 5 bases, with 15 bases left between them. Germline CDR1 SEHNR, CDR2 FQNEAQ (reference sequence). This CDR3 spans 15 amino acids. The CDR3 sequence: CASSLLPGPVETQYF. In nucleotides, the CDR3 is TGTGCCAGCAGCTTACTCCCAGGCCCAGTGGAGACCCAGTACTTC.

As concerns this clone: Other nucleotide sequences from this sample produce the same CDR3. The V call is TRBV7-2, the J call TRBJ1-2; TRBD1 matches 9 bases. Losses at the gene ends were 4 bases for V and 8 bases for J; bases not matched to a gene: 5. The CDR3 covers 13 residues. Germline V gene data show CDR1 as SGHTA and CDR2 as FQGNSA. CDR3 residues: CASSSGQGGGYTF. CDR3 sequence (DNA): TGTGCCAGCAGCTCGGGACAGGGAGGCGGCTACACCTTC.

This clone was found once. This rearrangement joins TRBV6-5 to TRBJ1-5; 7 bases are shared with TRBD1. This CDR3 contains 14 residues. V lost 6 bases, J lost 5 bases, and 7 bases stayed unmatched. Germline V gives CDR1 MNHEY, CDR2 SVGAGI. In nucleotides, the CDR3 is TGTGCCAGCAGCCGCCGGGACAGAGATCAGCCCCAGCATTTT. This sequence encodes CASSRRDRDQPQHF.

The J gene is TRBJ2-3, the V gene TRBV30; 7 positions match TRBD2. This CDR3 has 14 residues. Germline CDR1 is GTSNPN and CDR2 is SVGIG (reference sequence). V dropped 0 bases and J dropped 6; count of bases not matched to a gene: 6. The DNA of the CDR3 is TGTGCCTGGAGTGTACGGAGCGGGACCGATACGCAGTATTTT. It translates to CAWSVRSGTDTQYF. Drawing the rest from reference TRBV30 and TRBJ2-3, the complete variable domain is SQTIHQWPATLVQPVGSPLSLECTVEGTSNPNLYWYRQAAGRGLQLLFYSVGIGQISSEVPQNLSASRPQDRQFILSSKKLLLSDSGFYLCAWSVRSGTDTQYFGPGTRLTVL.

The sample holds one count of this clone. The rearrangement uses TRBV19 and TRBJ2-6; the D is unclear. Germline loops: CDR1 LNHDA, CDR2 SQIVND (reference sequence). V lost 7 bases, J lost 0 bases, and 10 bases lay in between. The CDR3 has 15 residues. In nucleotides, the CDR3 is TGTGCCAGTAAAAGCTGGAACTCTGGGGCCAACGTCCTGACTTTC. This gives the protein CASKSWNSGANVLTF.

The gene calls are TRBV4-1 and TRBJ2-7; D is perhaps TRBD1 (6 bases). This CDR3 spans 16 amino acids. Germline V gene lookup returns CDR1 MGHRA and CDR2 YSYEKL. Trimming took off 4 bases at V and 0 bases at J, with 16 bases between the two ends. CDR3 sequence reads: CASSPLAGVPSYEQYF. The CDR3 nucleotides read TGCGCCAGCAGCCCTCTGGCAGGGGTGCCCTCCTACGAGCAGTACTTC.

The V gene is TRBV6-1, the J gene TRBJ2-7; perhaps D is TRBD1 or TRBD2 (5 bases each). Germline loops: CDR1 MNHNS, CDR2 SASEGT. This CDR3 is 13 amino acids long. V lost 6 bases and J lost 5, with 14 bases in between. CDR3 loop: CASSTWGIHEQYF. The CDR3 bases are TGTGCCAGCAGCACCTGGGGGATCCACGAGCAGTACTTC.

Of note for this clone: Within the sample, other DNA sequences also encode this same CDR3. The chain has TRBV6-1 and TRBJ1-4; the D gene is possibly TRBD1 (5 bases). Trimming left V 3 bases short and J 8 bases short, with 13 bases between. The germline V gene encodes CDR1 MNHNS and CDR2 SASEGT. The CDR3 is 14 amino acids. The chain's CDR3 is CASSEGGLGEKLFF. CDR3 nucleotides: TGTGCCAGCAGTGAGGGGGGACTGGGGGAAAAACTGTTTTTT.

The rearrangement joins TRBV5-6 to TRBJ1-1; 8 nucleotides match TRBD1. V dropped 2 bases and J dropped 5; count of bases not matched to a gene: 14. The length of the CDR3 is 17 residues. Germline assignment: CDR1 SGHDT and CDR2 YYEEEE. CDR3 nucleotides: TGTGCCAGCAGCTTCGGGACAGGTGGCGGCGGGTGGACTGAAGCTTTCTTT. This sequence encodes CASSFGTGGGGWTEAFF. The full variable domain, with the rest looked up from reference TRBV5-6 and TRBJ1-1, is DAGVTQSPTHLIKTRGQQVTLRCSPKSGHDTVSWYQQALGQGPQFIFQYYEEEERQRGNFPDRFSGHQFPNYSSELNVNALLLGDSALYLCASSFGTGGGGWTEAFFGQGTRLTVV.

The V call is TRBV29-1, the J call TRBJ2-5; no definite D call. V shed 7 bases and J shed 0 bases, with 9 bases lying between them. The CDR3 length is 12 residues. Looked up from germline, CDR1 is SQVTM and CDR2 is ANQGSEA. CDR3 nucleotides: TGCAGCGCCTGTCTGAACCAAGAGACCCAGTACTTC. This sequence encodes CSACLNQETQYF.